The 17 T cell receptor beta chains reported below all come from one sample, sequenced in a study of spatial heterogeneity in lung cancer. Broader study findings: For expanded intratumoral alpha and beta TCRs, counts tracked tumor mutation counts.

Noted time point: sample taken at primary tumor resection. TCRdb redid the calling of the 5' RACE reads with MiXCR, one entry per CDR3 protein. The table lists over 8,500 distinct CDR3 sequences, just over 5% of them singletons. These TCRs' antigens remain unknown. Specimen: lung tumor tissue, collected at surgery. These receptors came from a male donor with early-stage non-small cell lung cancer.

This clonotype was recorded many times. This chain links TRBV12-3 or TRBV12-4 with TRBJ2-6; D remains unclear. V was cut by 5 bases and J by 1 base, with 6 bases left in between. The CDR3 has 14 amino acids. For the CDR3, the DNA is TGTGCCAGCAGTCCAGCGTCTGGGGCCAACGTCCTGACTTTC. This translates into CASSPASGANVLTF.

This clonotype came up many times. The rearrangement joins TRBV5-6 to TRBJ2-5, with a tentative D call TRBD1 (6 bases). The germline V gene has CDR1 SGHDT and CDR2 YYEEEE. V dropped 1 base and J dropped 3 bases, with 13 bases sitting between them. The CDR3 contains 15 residues. The CDR3 reads CASSLKASGEETQYF. The CDR3 coding sequence is TGTGCCAGCAGCTTGAAGGCGTCAGGGGAAGAGACCCAGTACTTC. The full variable domain, with the rest looked up from reference TRBV5-6 and TRBJ2-5, is DAGVTQSPTHLIKTRGQQVTLRCSPKSGHDTVSWYQQALGQGPQFIFQYYEEEERQRGNFPDRFSGHQFPNYSSELNVNALLLGDSALYLCASSLKASGEETQYFGPGTRLLVL.

This clonotype was detected ten times or more. V is TRBV20-1 and J is TRBJ2-1, with TRBD1 matching over 8 bases. The CDR3 extends over 13 amino acids. V dropped 3 bases and J dropped 8; count of bases not matched to a gene: 6. Germline V lookup: CDR1 DFQATT, CDR2 SNEGSKA (reference sequence). CDR3 sequence (DNA): TGCAGTGCTAGGGCGCAGGGGGCGGATGAGCAGTTCTTC. Translated: CSARAQGADEQFF.

This clonotype appeared many times. The V and J genes are TRBV30 and TRBJ2-1, with D unresolved. Trimming shortened V by 1 base and J by 6 bases, and 7 bases separated the two germline ends. Germline-derived CDR1 and CDR2 are GTSNPN and SVGIG (reference sequence). CDR3 length equals 12 residues. For the CDR3, the DNA is TGTGCCTGGAGTGGACTGACCAATGAGCAGTTCTTC. It yields the protein CAWSGLTNEQFF.

Sample share makes this clonotype medium-sized. The chain recombines TRBV28 with TRBJ1-2; a weak D match, TRBD1 (5 bases). The CDR3 totals 13 residues. CDR1 MDHEN and CDR2 SYDVKM come from the germline V gene. V shed 2 bases and J shed 5 bases, with 9 bases lying between them. CDR3 bases: TGTGCCAGCAGTTTAAGGGGACGGTATGGCTACACCTTC. It translates to CASSLRGRYGYTF.

This clonotype was detected many times. The rearrangement links TRBV20-1 to TRBJ1-6; D not certain. Germline values: CDR1 DFQATT, CDR2 SNEGSKA (reference sequence). The length of the CDR3 is 13 residues. Trimming cost V 0 bases and J 9 bases, with 9 bases left between them. The CDR3 nucleotides are TGCAGTGCTAGAGATCCTCAAGTTTCACCCCTCCACTTT. Its translation is CSARDPQVSPLHF.

This clonotype was recorded many times. This chain links TRBV7-2 with TRBJ1-4; the D gene is possibly TRBD1 (6 bases). This CDR3 spans 16 amino acids. The V gene lost 0 bases and the J gene lost 3 bases, with 11 bases spanning the gap. Per the germline V gene, CDR1 is SGHTA and CDR2 is FQGNSA. The CDR3 loop reads CASSLARGMSNEKLFF. The CDR3 DNA reads as TGTGCCAGCAGCTTAGCTAGGGGGATGTCTAATGAAAAACTGTTTTTT.

This clonotype was found many times. The chain recombines TRBV10-3 with TRBJ2-3; 9 nucleotides match TRBD2. V lost 7 bases and J lost 1; bases outside the gene matches: 0. The germline V gene has CDR1 ENHRY and CDR2 SYGVKD. The length of the CDR3 is 13 residues. CDR3 in amino acids: CAIKREGTDTQYF. In nucleotides, the CDR3 is TGTGCCATCAAGCGGGAGGGCACAGATACGCAGTATTTT.

In this sample, this clonotype is large. The rearrangement joins TRBV13 to TRBJ1-1, with D possibly TRBD1 on 5 matching bases. V shed 2 bases and J shed 0 bases, with 13 bases lying between them. From germline, CDR1 is PRHDT and CDR2 FYEKMQ (reference sequence). The CDR3 spans 16 residues. The CDR3 sequence is CASSLRGSGLNTEAFF. The CDR3 DNA reads as TGTGCCAGCAGCTTAAGAGGCTCGGGGCTGAACACTGAAGCTTTCTTT.

Relative to its sample, this clonotype is medium-sized (0.01 to 0.1%). This chain's CDR3 is CASSKALKGAGVDQAFF. The CDR3 DNA reads TGTGCCAGCAGCAAAGCGCTTAAGGGGGCCGGAGTGGATCAAGCTTTCTTT. The rearrangement joins TRBV21-1 to TRBJ1-1; the DNA was not used to check the table's D call, TRBD1. TRBV21-1 is labeled a pseudogene. This CDR3 is 17 amino acids long.

In this sample, this clonotype turned up many times. DNA for the CDR3: TGTGCCAGCAGTTTGGCTGGGGACAGTTCTGGGAATACGCAGTATTTT. This codes for CASSLAGDSSGNTQYF. The chain recombines TRBV2 with TRBJ2-3; TRBD1 matches 7 bases. Germline V gene sequence: CDR1 SNHLY, CDR2 FYNNEI. The CDR3 has 16 residues. The ends lost 5 bases at V and 7 bases at J; junction bases unmatched: 15.

This clonotype was counted a few times. Since a much larger clone is just one base distant, this may be a read error. The chain is built from TRBV7-2 and TRBJ2-1, with a tentative D call TRBD2 (6 bases). V dropped 6 bases and J dropped 7 bases, with 7 bases sitting between them. Germline values: CDR1 SGHTA, CDR2 FQGNSA. CDR3 length: 11 amino acids. CDR3 sequence (DNA): TGTGCCAGCAGTCGGGGGAATGAGCAGTTCTTC. It is translated as CASSRGNEQFF.

This rearrangement joins TRBV5-4 to TRBJ2-7; D is undetermined. The CDR3 has 14 amino acids. In germline, CDR1 is SGHNT, CDR2 YYREEE (reference sequence). Trimming stripped 0 bases from V and 9 bases from J, with 16 bases between. The CDR3 sequence: CASSLGWGRAGQYF. The CDR3 bases are TGTGCCAGCAGCTTGGGATGGGGAAGGGCCGGGCAGTACTTC.

By sample share, this clonotype is medium-sized. The V call is TRBV9, the J call TRBJ1-1, with D perhaps TRBD1 (5 bases). With 0 bases removed from V and 1 base from J, the gap between germline ends came to 10 bases. Germline V gene sequence: CDR1 SGDLS, CDR2 YYNGEE. The CDR3 totals 15 residues. CDR3: CASSVGGTENTEAFF. CDR3 coding DNA: TGTGCCAGCAGCGTAGGGGGGACTGAGAACACTGAAGCTTTCTTT.

The V and J genes are TRBV7-2 and TRBJ2-1; D unresolved. CDR1 and CDR2 from the germline V gene are SGHTA and FQGNSA. This CDR3 has 13 residues. The V and J ends lost 7 bases and 3 bases respectively, with 10 bases between them. This chain's CDR3 is CASTRPGYNEQFF. In DNA, the CDR3 is TGTGCCAGCACCAGACCCGGCTACAATGAGCAGTTCTTC.

This clonotype was counted many times. CDR3 in DNA: TGCAGCGTTAAAACCGGGACAGGCTATAATTCACCCCTCCACTTT. Translating it yields CSVKTGTGYNSPLHF. This chain links TRBV29-1 with TRBJ1-6, with 8 bases aligning to TRBD1. V trimming: 5 bases; J trimming: 3 bases; junction bases outside the gene matches: 6. CDR1 and CDR2 (germline): SQVTM, ANQGSEA. The length of the CDR3 is 15 residues.

In this sample, this clonotype turned up many times. The V gene is TRBV12-3 or TRBV12-4, the J gene TRBJ1-6; 11 bases fit TRBD1. V trimming: 6 bases; J trimming: 7 bases; junction bases outside the gene matches: 5. The CDR3 is 15 residues long. CDR3: CASRGTGGQNSPLHF. As DNA, the CDR3 is TGTGCCAGCAGGGGGACAGGGGGTCAAAATTCACCCCTCCACTTT.